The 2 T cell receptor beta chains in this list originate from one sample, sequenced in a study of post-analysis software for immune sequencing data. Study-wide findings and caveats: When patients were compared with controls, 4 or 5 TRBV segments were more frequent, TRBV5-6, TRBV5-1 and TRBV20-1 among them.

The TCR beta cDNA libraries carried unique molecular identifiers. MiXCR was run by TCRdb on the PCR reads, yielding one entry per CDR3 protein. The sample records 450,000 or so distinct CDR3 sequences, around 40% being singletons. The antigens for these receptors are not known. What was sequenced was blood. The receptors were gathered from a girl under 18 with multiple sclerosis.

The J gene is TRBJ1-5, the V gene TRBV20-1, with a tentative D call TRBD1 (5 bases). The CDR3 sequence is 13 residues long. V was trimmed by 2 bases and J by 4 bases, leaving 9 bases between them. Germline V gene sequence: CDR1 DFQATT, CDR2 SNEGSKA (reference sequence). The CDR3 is CSARRQTNQPQHF. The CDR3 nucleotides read TGCAGTGCTAGAAGACAGACGAATCAGCCCCAGCATTTT.

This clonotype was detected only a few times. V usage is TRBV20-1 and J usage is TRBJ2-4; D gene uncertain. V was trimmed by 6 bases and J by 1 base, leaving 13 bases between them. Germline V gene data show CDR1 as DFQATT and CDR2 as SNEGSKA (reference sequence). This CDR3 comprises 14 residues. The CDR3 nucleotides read TGCAGTGCCGACGGTAGTTTGGCCAAAAACATTCAGTACTTC. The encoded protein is CSADGSLAKNIQYF.